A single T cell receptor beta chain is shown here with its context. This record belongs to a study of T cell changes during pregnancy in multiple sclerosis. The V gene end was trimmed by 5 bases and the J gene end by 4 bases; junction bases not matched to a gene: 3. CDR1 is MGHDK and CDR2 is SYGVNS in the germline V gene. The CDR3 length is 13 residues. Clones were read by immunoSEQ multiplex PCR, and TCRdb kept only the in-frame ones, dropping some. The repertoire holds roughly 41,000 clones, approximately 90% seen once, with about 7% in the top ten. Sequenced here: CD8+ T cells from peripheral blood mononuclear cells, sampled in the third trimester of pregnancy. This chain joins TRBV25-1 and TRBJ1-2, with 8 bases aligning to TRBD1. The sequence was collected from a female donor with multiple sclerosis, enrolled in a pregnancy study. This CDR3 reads CASSPGGAYGYTF. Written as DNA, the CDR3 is TGTGCCAGCAGTCCAGGGGGCGCCTATGGCTACACCTTC.